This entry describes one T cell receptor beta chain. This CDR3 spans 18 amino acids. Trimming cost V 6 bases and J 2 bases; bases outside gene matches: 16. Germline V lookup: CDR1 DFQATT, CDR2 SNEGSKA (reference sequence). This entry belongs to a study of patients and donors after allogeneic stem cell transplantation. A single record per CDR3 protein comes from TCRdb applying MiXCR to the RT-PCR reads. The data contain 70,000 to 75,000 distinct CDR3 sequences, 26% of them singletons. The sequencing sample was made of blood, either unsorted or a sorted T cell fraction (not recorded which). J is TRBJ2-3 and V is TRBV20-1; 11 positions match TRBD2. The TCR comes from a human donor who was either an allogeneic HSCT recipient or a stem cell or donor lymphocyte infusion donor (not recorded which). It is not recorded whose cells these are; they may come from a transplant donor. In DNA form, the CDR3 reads TGCAGTGCCTGCTTACTAGCGGGGGCAGGGTCCCTCACAGATACGCAGTATTTT. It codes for CSACLLAGAGSLTDTQYF.